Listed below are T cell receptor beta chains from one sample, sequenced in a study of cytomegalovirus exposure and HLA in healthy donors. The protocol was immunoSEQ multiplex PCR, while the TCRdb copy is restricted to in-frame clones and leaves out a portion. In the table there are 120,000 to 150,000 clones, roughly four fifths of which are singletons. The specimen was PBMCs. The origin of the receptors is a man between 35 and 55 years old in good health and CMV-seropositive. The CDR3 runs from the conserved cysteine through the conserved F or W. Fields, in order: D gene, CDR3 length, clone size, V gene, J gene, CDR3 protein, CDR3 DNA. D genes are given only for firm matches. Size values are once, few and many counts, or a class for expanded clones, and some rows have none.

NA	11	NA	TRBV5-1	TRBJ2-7	CASSSTYEQYF	TGCGCCAGCAGCTCTACCTACGAGCAGTACTTC
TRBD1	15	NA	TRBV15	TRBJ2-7	CATRPDRDRLYEQYF	TGTGCCACCAGGCCCGACCGGGACAGGCTTTACGAGCAGTACTTC
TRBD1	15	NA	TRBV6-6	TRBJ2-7	CASRPPGTGRSEQYF	TGTGCCAGCAGACCACCCGGGACAGGGAGGAGCGAGCAGTACTTC
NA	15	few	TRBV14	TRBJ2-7	CASSRRDSYEGEQYF	TGTGCCAGCAGCCGGCGGGATTCCTATGAGGGGGAGCAGTACTTC
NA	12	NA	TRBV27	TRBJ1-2	CASSPTGYGYTF	TGTGCCAGCAGTCCGACAGGCTATGGCTACACCTTC
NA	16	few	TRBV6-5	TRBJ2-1	CASSYSSRAGINEQFF	TGTGCCAGCAGTTACTCGAGTAGGGCAGGGATCAATGAGCAGTTCTTC
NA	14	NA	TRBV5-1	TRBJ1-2	CASSYADSNYGYTF	TGCGCCAGCAGCTACGCCGACAGTAACTATGGCTACACCTTC
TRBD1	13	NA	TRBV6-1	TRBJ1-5	CARVGQGPQPQHF	TGTGCCAGGGTGGGACAGGGACCTCAGCCCCAGCATTTT
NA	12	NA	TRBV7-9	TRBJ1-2	CASLRDTDLPFF	TGTGCCAGCCTCCGCGACACGGACTTACCCTTCTTC
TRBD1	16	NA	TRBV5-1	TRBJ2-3	CASSLALGQGTDTQYF	TGCGCCAGCAGCTTGGCCCTGGGACAGGGCACAGATACGCAGTATTTT
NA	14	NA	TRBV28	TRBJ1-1	CASSFELRSTEAFF	TGTGCCAGCAGTTTTGAACTAAGGTCCACTGAAGCTTTCTTT
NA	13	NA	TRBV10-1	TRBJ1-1	CASSDWRSTEAFF	TGCGCCAGCAGTGATTGGCGGAGCACTGAAGCTTTCTTT
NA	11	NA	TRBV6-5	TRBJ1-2	CAASEGWGYTF	TGTGCCGCGTCGGAGGGTTGGGGCTACACCTTC
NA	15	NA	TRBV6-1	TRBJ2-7	CASRAREEAGYEQYF	TGTGCCAGCAGGGCCCGCGAGGAAGCGGGCTACGAGCAGTACTTC
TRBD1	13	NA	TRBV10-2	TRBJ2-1	CASSDPDRVPPFF	TGCGCCAGCAGTGATCCAGACAGGGTCCCCCCGTTCTTC
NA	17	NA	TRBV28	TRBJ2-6	CASSFWGQRSGANVLTF	TGTGCCAGCAGTTTCTGGGGACAACGCTCTGGGGCCAACGTCCTGACTTTC
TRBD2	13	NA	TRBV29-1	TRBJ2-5	CSVGLAVPETQYF	TGCAGCGTTGGACTAGCAGTCCCCGAGACCCAGTACTTC
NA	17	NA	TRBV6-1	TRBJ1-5	CASSESQGWSIYQPQHF	TGTGCCAGCAGTGAAAGTCAGGGATGGTCCATCTATCAGCCCCAGCATTTT
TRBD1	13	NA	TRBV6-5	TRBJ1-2	CASRRDSSYGYTF	TGTGCCAGCAGGCGGGACAGCTCCTATGGCTACACCTTC
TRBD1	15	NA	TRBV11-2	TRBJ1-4	CASSHRTGTNEKLFF	TGTGCCAGCAGCCACCGGACAGGAACTAATGAAAAACTGTTTTTT
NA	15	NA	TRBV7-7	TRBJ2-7	CASSPGAGLRYEQYF	TGTGCCAGCAGCCCCGGGGCGGGACTCAGGTACGAGCAGTACTTC
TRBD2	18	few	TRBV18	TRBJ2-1	CASSQTLSGDYSYNEQFF	TGTGCCAGCTCACAAACCCTTAGCGGGGACTACTCCTACAATGAGCAGTTCTTC
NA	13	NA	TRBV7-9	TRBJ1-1	CSARGQGGTEAFF	TGTTCCGCCAGAGGTCAGGGAGGAACTGAAGCTTTCTTT
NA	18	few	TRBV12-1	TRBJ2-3	CASSPYIAGESSTDTQYF	TGTGCCAGCAGCCCCTATATAGCGGGAGAGTCTAGCACAGATACGCAGTATTTT
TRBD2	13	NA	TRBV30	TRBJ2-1	CAWSVIAPRGEFF	TGTGCCTGGAGTGTAATAGCCCCCCGGGGGGAGTTCTTC
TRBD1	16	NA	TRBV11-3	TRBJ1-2	CASSLALQGALYGYTF	TGTGCCAGCAGCTTAGCACTCCAGGGGGCGCTCTATGGCTACACCTTC
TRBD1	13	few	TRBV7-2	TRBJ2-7	CASSRVRTGEQYF	TGTGCCAGCAGTAGGGTTCGGACAGGCGAGCAGTACTTC
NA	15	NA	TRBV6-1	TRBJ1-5	CASSVRGLSNQPQHF	TGTGCCAGCAGTGTGCGGGGGCTGAGCAATCAGCCCCAGCATTTT
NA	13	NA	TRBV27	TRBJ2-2	CASRWGLTGELFF	TGTGCCAGCAGATGGGGGCTCACCGGGGAGCTGTTTTTT
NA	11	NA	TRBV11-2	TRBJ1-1	CASSQNTEAFF	TGTGCCAGCAGCCAAAACACTGAAGCTTTCTTT
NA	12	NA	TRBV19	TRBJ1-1	CASKSLYTEAFF	TGTGCCAGTAAGAGCCTCTACACTGAAGCTTTCTTT
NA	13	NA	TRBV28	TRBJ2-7	CASSLRNQGEQYF	TGTGCCAGCAGTTTACGGAACCAGGGCGAGCAGTACTTC
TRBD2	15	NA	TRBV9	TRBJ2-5	CASSVGTSGSETQYF	TGTGCCAGCAGCGTAGGGACTAGCGGGAGTGAGACCCAGTACTTC
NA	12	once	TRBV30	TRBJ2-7	CAWSQVSVEQYF	TGTGCCTGGAGCCAGGTGTCGGTCGAGCAGTACTTC
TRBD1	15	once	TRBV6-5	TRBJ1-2	CASSRDSGYNYGYTF	TGTGCCAGCAGCCGGGACAGCGGTTATAACTATGGCTACACCTTC
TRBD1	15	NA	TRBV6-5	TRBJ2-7	CASSQGQVTLSEQYF	TGTGCCAGCAGCCAGGGACAGGTAACCCTCTCCGAGCAGTACTTC
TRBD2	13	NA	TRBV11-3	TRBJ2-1	CASSLGGREEKFF	TGTGCCAGCAGCTTGGGTGGGAGGGAAGAAAAGTTCTTC
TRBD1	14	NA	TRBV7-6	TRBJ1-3	CASSPGQGGNTIYF	TGTGCCAGCAGCCCGGGACAGGGGGGAAACACCATATATTTT
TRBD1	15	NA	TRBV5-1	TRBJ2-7	CASSFPGTGVYEQYF	TGCGCCAGCAGCTTTCCCGGGACAGGGGTGTACGAGCAGTACTTC
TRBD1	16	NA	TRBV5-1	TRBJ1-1	CASSLREGAGGTEAFF	TGCGCCAGCAGCTTGCGCGAGGGGGCTGGTGGGACTGAAGCTTTCTTT
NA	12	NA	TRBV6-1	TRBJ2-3	CASSEQQDTQYF	TGTGCCAGCAGTGAACAACAAGATACGCAGTATTTT
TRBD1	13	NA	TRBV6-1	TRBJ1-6	CASVDRGNSPLHF	TGTGCCAGCGTGGACAGGGGAAATTCACCCCTCCACTTT
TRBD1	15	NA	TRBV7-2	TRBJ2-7	CASSLARQGVHEQYF	TGTGCCAGCAGCTTAGCGCGGCAGGGGGTCCACGAGCAGTACTTC
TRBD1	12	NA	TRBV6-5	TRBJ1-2	CASSPTGDGYTF	TGTGCCAGCAGCCCGACAGGGGATGGCTACACCTTC
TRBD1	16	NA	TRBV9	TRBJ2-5	CASSVARDRAQETQYF	TGTGCCAGCAGCGTAGCTCGGGACAGGGCTCAAGAGACCCAGTACTTC
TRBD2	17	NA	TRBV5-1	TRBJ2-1	CASSYLPLAGTYNEQFF	TGCGCCAGCAGCTACCTCCCCCTAGCGGGAACGTACAATGAGCAGTTCTTC
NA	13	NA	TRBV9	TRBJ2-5	CASSSQGQETQYF	TGTGCCAGCAGCTCCCAGGGCCAAGAGACCCAGTACTTC
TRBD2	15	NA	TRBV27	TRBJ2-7	CASSLGGRSPTEQYF	TGTGCCAGCAGTTTGGGCGGGAGATCGCCCACCGAGCAGTACTTC